This record concerns one TCR beta chain sequence. The antigen this receptor binds is unknown. Base qualities were left out, and no much larger clone turns up one base away. Reading from cysteine to phenylalanine, the CDR3 counts 14 amino acids. The sequence is cut down to CDR3 DNA, 42 bases in frame from base 1. CDR1 and CDR2, per the germline V gene, are ENHRY and SYGVKD. V and J are trimmed by 8 bases and 2 bases, and the gene matches miss 8 bases of the junction. This sample was taken from a study of cytomegalovirus exposure and HLA in healthy donors (TCRdb year 2017). In terms of the full investigation: An earlier analysis of 587 of the donors reported approximately 280 Gb of sequence data and approximately 120 million unique TCR beta sequences obtained from around 180 million T cells. Four to six DR-DQ haplotypes were handled as single units for association and clustering, since linkage in the cohort was strong. In a later analysis, previously published TCR beta repertoires from about 640 donors were re-analyzed and high-resolution HLA genotyping was added so that TCR occurrence patterns could be studied. The later analysis used no new phenotypic data to find candidate immune exposures, relying instead on TCR beta sequences and their occurrence across donors. An early release that covered fewer than 800 HLA-typed donors contained approximately 320 gigabases of sequencing data and 75 million to 100 million unique TCR sequences. Among the approximately 400 genotyped donors, about 83% belonged to the genetic ancestry cluster associated with self-reported Caucasian donors. HLA typing included class I and class II loci at four-digit resolution. The aim of the study was to test whether cataloging public T cell receptors could identify signatures of past pathogen exposure. On average, around 240,000 unique TCR beta nucleotide sequences were sequenced per donor among 398 genotyped donors of the cohort, with 15% to 20% of those sequences being non-productive. Donor age, sex, ethnicity and CMV serostatus were collected together with the repertoire data. Typing coverage differed by locus: A, B, C, DRB1 and DQB1 were typed in about 629-640 donors, DQA1 in about 500, DPA1 in 600 to 610, and DPB1 in 472. The study profiled the T cell repertoires of about 640 subjects by immunosequencing and related them to cytomegalovirus serostatus. Along with the roughly 700-subject first cohort, a separate validation cohort of over a hundred different subjects was used. To predict cytomegalovirus infection status, the study brought together high-throughput TCR immunosequencing, statistical association of individual TCRs with disease status, and machine learning. All discovery cohort repertoires had been generated on a single sequencing platform. A later genetic analysis took genome-wide SNP genotypes for about three fifths of the roughly 670 donors and used that subset as a discovery cohort. To decide whether each TCR beta V gene segment behaved as functional or pseudogenic, an earlier analysis of some 600 of the donors relied on high-throughput TCR beta sequencing. Broad study findings and their caveats: The authors suggested that the approach could potentially be extended to other disease states and immunological phenotypes. Because some donors lacked HLA typing at each locus, the association tests relied only on the typed subset. Some IMGT-functional V segments, including TRBV6-2 and TRBV6-3, could not be told apart with the 87-base-pair reads, so those segments were excluded. Most TCR sequences were seen in very few donors, while some public TCRs were found in many individuals. A later genetic analysis reported fewer N-insertions in productive TCRs among donors in an Asian-associated ancestry cluster than the 666-donor mean. In vitro tests confirmed that a few of the cytomegalovirus-associated TCR beta chains recognize cytomegalovirus antigens. A group of highly shared sequence variants was considered likely to be a technical artifact of the sequencing pipeline. Correlated functional status among segregating V segments might reflect linkage disequilibrium, but an unknown experimental factor could not be ruled out. Compared with equally common non-associated chains, HLA-associated TCR beta chains in a later analysis were more clonally expanded and had lower generation probabilities. When HLA alleles, especially DR and DQ, strongly co-occurred, TCR associations were difficult to assign to individual alleles. In a later analysis, most CMV-associated TCR beta chains were found to appear HLA-restricted, with HLA associations seemingly driven largely by CMV exposure. Because counts were too low, approximately 15 rarely observed V segments, including chromosome 9 orphons, were excluded from the earlier analysis of a few hundred of the donors. In a later analysis, around 17,000 TCR beta sequences were associated with specific HLA alleles at a false discovery rate of 0.05. In the study, approximately 160 TCR beta chains were listed as associated with cytomegalovirus. Cytomegalovirus status was reported to be diagnosed by the classifier with high specificity and sensitivity in both the original and validation cohorts. In this cohort, only TCR beta chains were sequenced, and detectable features were limited by the absence of alpha or paired-chain data. Broadly in line with IMGT annotations, most TCR beta V segments showed up in productive rearrangements about 87% or about 30% of the time in an earlier analysis of approximately 640 of the donors. Several of the top co-occurrence clusters appeared to be linked to parvovirus B19, influenza, CMV and Epstein-Barr virus, according to a later analysis. Immune exposure information for the cohort was limited to CMV serostatus. A further reported finding was that TCR beta sequences accurately predicted the HLA-A and HLA-B alleles for most subjects in the first cohort. Roughly uniform sequencing depth across donors was assumed in presence/absence analyses, although this assumption may not hold. A later analysis found that TCR association rates varied across HLA loci, with DRB1 alleles showing the most associated TCRs and HLA-C alleles the fewest. An association between a missense DCLRE1C variant and V-gene and J-gene trimming of TCR beta chains was found in a later genetic analysis and replicated in an independent cohort.

In total, around 600 healthy bone marrow donors made up the cohort. All cohort members were sampled while nominally healthy, although unrecorded immune exposures were likely present. The donor was CMV seropositive and was included in the group of almost 300 seropositive cohort members. Every donor gave a peripheral blood sample, and the peripheral blood mononuclear cells from that sample were used for TCR beta sequencing. The Qiagen DNeasy Blood Extraction Kit was used to extract genomic DNA from the blood cell samples. The library was made by the immunoSEQ multiplex PCR assay. For the multiplex PCR, a mixture combining 60 forward primers for TCR Vbeta segments and 13 reverse primers for TCR Jbeta segments was used. Amplification of the CDR3 region of rearranged TCR beta genes was performed with a multiplex PCR assay on genomic DNA. The amplified TCR beta libraries were sequenced on the Illumina HiSeq System as 87-base-pair reads. On the authors' methods: Across the roughly 640 repertoires, a later analysis counted approximately 83 million unique TCR beta chains, 9 million to 14 million of which were shared by at least two donors. Raw reads were error-corrected and collapsed into unique sequences by a nearest-neighbor algorithm in which closely related sequences were merged to remove PCR and sequencing errors. V, D and J gene segments were assigned by aligning CDR3 sequences to IMGT reference sequences. For a sequence to be retained, a match of at least six nucleotides to both a V gene segment and a J gene segment was required. A rearrangement was called productive if the CDR3 had no stop codons and remained in frame with V and J, and every other rearrangement was called non-productive. Following IMGT convention, CDR3 was defined as the stretch from the second conserved V-encoded cysteine to the conserved J-encoded phenylalanine. The earlier analysis of roughly 590 of the donors excluded any sequence lacking an unambiguous match to a single V gene segment. An earlier analysis of a few hundred of the donors classified V segments as functional when productive rearrangements were above 56.7% and as segregating when the standard deviation between donors was above 5%. A statistical classification framework was built for diagnosing cytomegalovirus status from the catalog of TCR beta chain sequences. In a later analysis, V and J genes were assigned by comparing TCR nucleotide sequences against IMGT/GENE-DB human TR gene sequences. Using the TCRdist pipeline, a later analysis assigned CDR3 sequences along with most-parsimonious VDJ recombination scenarios. A later analysis defined each TCR beta chain by its CDR3 amino acid sequence plus V-gene family, and excluded reads lacking a unique V-gene family. As a way to deal with suspected cross-contamination and a sequencing artifact, a later analysis dropped 450 to 600 nucleotide sequences that were highly shared and had low generation probability. In a later analysis, a clonal expansion index was calculated for each public chain from normalized within-repertoire ranks of inferred template counts. In a later analysis, generation probabilities were computed with a VDJ recombination model fitted to out-of-frame rearrangements, and the resulting probabilities were checked against IGoR. In a later analysis, TCR-TCR, TCR-HLA and TCR-CMV co-occurrence was scored with hypergeometric tests, and a repertoire-size bias correction was applied to TCR pairs. To estimate false discovery rates, a later analysis permuted the HLA or CMV assignments 20 times. In a later analysis, co-occurring TCRs were grouped with DBSCAN, and TCRdist sequence similarity was added when clustering was performed within HLA-allele-positive subsets. Co-occurrence clustering excluded repertoires with fewer than 30,000 or more than 120,000 public chains, plus five with anomalous nucleotide sharing. The table was pulled from immuneACCESS by TCRdb, which kept in-frame rearrangements only. Such tables lose some clones; where checked, under half of the loss comes from unresolved V genes, and the rest has no known cause. V and J calls and clone size follow that table, whereas D and trimming were derived from the DNA. The sample table shows over 70,000 clones, and approximately 74% are seen once. The top ten constitute around 22% of the sample.

Sample: PBMCs. The sequence is built from TRBV10-3 and TRBJ1-2, and 7 junctional nucleotides match TRBD1. This clonotype was obtained from a man aged 25-45 years in good health and CMV-seropositive. The bases are TGTGCCATCGTGGACAGGCCAACAAACTATGGCTACACCTTC. Its coded protein is CAIVDRPTNYGYTF.